A selection of T cell receptor beta chains follows, all from one sample in a study of shared clonotypes between healthy human individuals. The repertoire was sequenced with immunoSEQ multiplex PCR; TCRdb's copy has only in-frame clones and lacks some. The data hold some 500,000 clones, with roughly three quarters observed a single time. Sequenced material: PBMCs. All receptors derive from a woman aged 40 to 50 in good health. Some clones in this sample may be carry-over from other donors' samples. Both conserved end residues are part of each CDR3.

TRBV6-5,TRBJ2-7,CASGMTGGEQYF
TRBV5-6,TRBJ2-3,CASSLPDRGSTDTQYF
TRBV7-3,TRBJ2-3,CASSLNPFGAGTDTQYF
TRBV7-4,TRBJ2-7,CASSPGLAGAYEQYF
TRBV11-3,TRBJ2-3,CASSLISGRSADTQYF
TRBV5-4,TRBJ1-1,CASSLQGNTEAFF
TRBV11-3,TRBJ2-2,CASSLSSGELFF
TRBV29-1,TRBJ2-5,CSVGGGQVAETQYF
TRBV7-9,TRBJ2-3,CASSTGKGTDTQYF
TRBV2,TRBJ2-7,CASILGWGPSSYEQYF
TRBV11-2,TRBJ2-1,CASSSAGLAYEQFF
TRBV19,TRBJ2-5,CASSVDRGSGETQYF
TRBV10-2,TRBJ1-2,CASSSGQGDHGYTF
TRBV2,TRBJ2-5,CASSWGQGETQYF
TRBV7-9,TRBJ2-7,CASSPSPGRSYEQYF
TRBV28,TRBJ2-1,CASSLGAGGPHEQFF
TRBV15,TRBJ1-4,CATSRDPGATNEKLFF
TRBV30,TRBJ1-1,CAWSVRSRREGTEAFF
TRBV2,TRBJ1-1,CASSPGTGRLRAFF
TRBV19,TRBJ2-3,CASSIKYSASTDTQYF
TRBV7-3,TRBJ2-3,CASSLIDTDTQYF
TRBV25-1,TRBJ2-3,CASSAQGADAQYF
TRBV7-9,TRBJ1-4,CASSLGTNNEKLFF
TRBV6-5,TRBJ2-7,CATSKLAPTYEQYF
TRBV29-1,TRBJ2-3,CSVGGLAVSTDTQYF
TRBV7-8,TRBJ1-1,CASSLFGRVIEAFF
TRBV30,TRBJ2-3,CAWSVPPWSTYTDTQYF
TRBV5-1,TRBJ2-5,CASSLAGAGEGQETQYF
TRBV18,TRBJ2-3,CASHRDYSTDTQYF